The clone carrying this T cell receptor (beta chain) was recorded many times. Its antigen is currently unknown. Individuals with ophthalmopathy presented a Clinical Activity Score of at least 3, a NOSPECS grade of at least 4 and a duration under 3 months. This record comes from a study of T cells in Graves' hyperthyroidism and ophthalmopathy. Study-wide points: A 13 V-J signature model discriminated ophthalmopathy versus stable hyperthyroidism.

Amplification targeted TCR beta CDR3 regions from RNA transcripts. The TCR CDR3 was amplified in a first-round RT-PCR using the HTBI primer set. One entry per CDR3 protein, called by TCRdb with MiXCR from the multiplex PCR reads. The sample includes about 640,000 distinct CDR3 sequences, 13% to 15% seen only once; the top ten take around 13%. This CDR3 contains 14 residues. The germline V and J ends were trimmed by 4 bases and 6 bases, with 14 bases remaining between them. CDR1 is MDHEN and CDR2 is SYDVKM in the germline V gene. The chain is built from TRBV28 and TRBJ2-3; D is perhaps TRBD2 (6 bases). The source of this sequence is a woman aged 50 to 60 with Graves' ophthalmopathy. Sequenced input: blood. This chain's CDR3 is CASSWTGTGDTQYF. The DNA of the CDR3 is TGTGCCAGCAGTTGGACTGGGACTGGTGATACGCAGTATTTT.